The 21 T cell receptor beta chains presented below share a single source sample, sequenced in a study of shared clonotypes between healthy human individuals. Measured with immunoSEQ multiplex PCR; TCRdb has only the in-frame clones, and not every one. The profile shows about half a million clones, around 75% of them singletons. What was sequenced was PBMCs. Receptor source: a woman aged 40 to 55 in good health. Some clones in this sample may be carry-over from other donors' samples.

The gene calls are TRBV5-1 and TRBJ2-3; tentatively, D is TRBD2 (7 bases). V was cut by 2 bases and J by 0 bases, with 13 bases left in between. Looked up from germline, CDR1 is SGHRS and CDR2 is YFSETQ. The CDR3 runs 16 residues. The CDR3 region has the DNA TGCGCCAGCAGCTTTAGGGGGGGCTTTAGCACAGATACGCAGTATTTT. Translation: CASSFRGGFSTDTQYF.

CDR3 bases: TGTGCCAGCAGCAAAGATGCGCCTCTAGTGCGGGGCACGCGAAATACGCAGTATTTT. This encodes CASSKDAPLVRGTRNTQYF. This chain connects TRBV21-1 to TRBJ2-3; the listed D gene, TRBD2, was not tested against the DNA. TRBV21-1 has pseudogene status. This CDR3 is built from 19 residues.

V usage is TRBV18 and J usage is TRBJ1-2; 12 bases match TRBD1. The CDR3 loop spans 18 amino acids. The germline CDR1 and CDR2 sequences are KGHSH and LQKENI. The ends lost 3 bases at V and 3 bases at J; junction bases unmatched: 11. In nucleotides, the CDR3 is TGTGCCAGCTCACCCACTGGGACAGGGGGCGCGTTGGACTATGGCTACACCTTC. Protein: CASSPTGTGGALDYGYTF.

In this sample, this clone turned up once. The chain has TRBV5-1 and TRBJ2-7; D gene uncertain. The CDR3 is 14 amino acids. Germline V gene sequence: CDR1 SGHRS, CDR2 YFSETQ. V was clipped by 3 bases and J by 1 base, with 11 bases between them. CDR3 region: CASSSPAVSYEQYF. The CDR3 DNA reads TGCGCCAGCAGCTCCCCTGCGGTGTCCTACGAGCAGTACTTC.

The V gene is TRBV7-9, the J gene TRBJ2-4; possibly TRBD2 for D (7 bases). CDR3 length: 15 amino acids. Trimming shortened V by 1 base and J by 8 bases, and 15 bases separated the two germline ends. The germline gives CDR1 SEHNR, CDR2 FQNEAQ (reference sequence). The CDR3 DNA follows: TGTGCCAGCAGCTTAGGGAGGGGGGCGGGGGACATTCAGTACTTC. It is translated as CASSLGRGAGDIQYF.

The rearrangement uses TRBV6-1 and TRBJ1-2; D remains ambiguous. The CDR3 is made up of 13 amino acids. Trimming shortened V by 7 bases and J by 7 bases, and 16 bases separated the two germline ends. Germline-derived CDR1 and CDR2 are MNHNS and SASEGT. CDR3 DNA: TGTGCCAGCACCGAAGAAATTGGTTCTGGCTACACCTTC. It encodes CASTEEIGSGYTF.

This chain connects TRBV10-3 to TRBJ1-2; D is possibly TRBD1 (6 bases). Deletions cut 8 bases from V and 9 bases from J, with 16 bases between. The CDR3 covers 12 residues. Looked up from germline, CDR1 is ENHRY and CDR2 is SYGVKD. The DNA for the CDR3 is TGTGCCATCTCCGGGGGCAGCGCGAGCTACACCTTC. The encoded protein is CAISGGSASYTF.

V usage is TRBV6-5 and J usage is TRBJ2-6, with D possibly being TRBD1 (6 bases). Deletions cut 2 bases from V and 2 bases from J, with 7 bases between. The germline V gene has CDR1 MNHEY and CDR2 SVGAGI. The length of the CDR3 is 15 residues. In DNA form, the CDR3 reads TGTGCCAGCAGTTACCAGGGGCCTGGGGCCAACGTCCTGACTTTC. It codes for CASSYQGPGANVLTF.

CDR3 DNA: TGTGCCAGCAGCCCACGGGGACTAGGGTCCTACAATGAGCAGTTCTTC. Residues: CASSPRGLGSYNEQFF. The rearrangement links TRBV9 to TRBJ2-1; 8 nucleotides agree with TRBD2. V shed 4 bases and J 1 base; nucleotides not matched to a gene: 7. CDR3 length: 16 residues. Looked up from germline, CDR1 is SGDLS and CDR2 is YYNGEE.

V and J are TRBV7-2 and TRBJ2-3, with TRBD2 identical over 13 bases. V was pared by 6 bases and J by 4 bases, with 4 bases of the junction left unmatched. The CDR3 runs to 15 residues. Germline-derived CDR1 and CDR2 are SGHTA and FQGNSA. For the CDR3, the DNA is TGTGCCAGCAGTTGGACTAGCGGGAGTTCAGATACGCAGTATTTT. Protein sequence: CASSWTSGSSDTQYF. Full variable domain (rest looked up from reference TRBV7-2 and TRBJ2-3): GAGVSQSPSNKVTEKGKDVELRCDPISGHTALYWYRQSLGQGLEFLIYFQGNSAPDKSGLPSDRFSAERTGGSVSTLTIQRTQQEDSAVYLCASSWTSGSSDTQYFGPGTRLTVL.

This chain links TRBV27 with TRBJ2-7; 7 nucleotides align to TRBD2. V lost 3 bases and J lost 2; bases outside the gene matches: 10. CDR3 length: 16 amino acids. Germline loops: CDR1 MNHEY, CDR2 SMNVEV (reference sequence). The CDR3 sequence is CASSFDGSSGTYEQYF. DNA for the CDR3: TGTGCCAGCAGTTTTGATGGGTCTAGCGGTACCTACGAGCAGTACTTC.

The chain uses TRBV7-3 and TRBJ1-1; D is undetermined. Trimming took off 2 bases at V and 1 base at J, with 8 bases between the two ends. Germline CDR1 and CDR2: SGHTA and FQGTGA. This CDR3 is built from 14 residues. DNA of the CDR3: TGTGCCAGCAGCTTATATCCTACGAACACTGAAGCTTTCTTT. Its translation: CASSLYPTNTEAFF.

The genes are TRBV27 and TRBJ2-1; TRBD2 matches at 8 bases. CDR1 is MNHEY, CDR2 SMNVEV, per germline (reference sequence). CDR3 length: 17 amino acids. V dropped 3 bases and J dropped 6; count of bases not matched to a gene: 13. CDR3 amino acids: CASSFNPPGLGANEQFF. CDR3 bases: TGTGCCAGCAGTTTCAACCCGCCGGGACTAGGGGCCAATGAGCAGTTCTTC.

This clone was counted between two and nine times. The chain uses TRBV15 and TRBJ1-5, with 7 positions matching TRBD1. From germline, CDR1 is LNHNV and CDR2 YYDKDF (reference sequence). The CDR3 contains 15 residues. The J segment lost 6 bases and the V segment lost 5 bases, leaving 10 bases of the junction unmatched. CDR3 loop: CATSAPGTDSQPQHF. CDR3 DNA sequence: TGTGCCACCAGCGCCCCCGGGACAGATTCTCAGCCCCAGCATTTT.

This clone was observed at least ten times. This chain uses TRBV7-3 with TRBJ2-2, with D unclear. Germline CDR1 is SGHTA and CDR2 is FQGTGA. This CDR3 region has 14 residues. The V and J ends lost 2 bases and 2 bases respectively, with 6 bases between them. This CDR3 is CASSLSSNTGELFF. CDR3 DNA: TGTGCCAGCAGCTTATCCTCAAACACCGGGGAGCTGTTTTTT.

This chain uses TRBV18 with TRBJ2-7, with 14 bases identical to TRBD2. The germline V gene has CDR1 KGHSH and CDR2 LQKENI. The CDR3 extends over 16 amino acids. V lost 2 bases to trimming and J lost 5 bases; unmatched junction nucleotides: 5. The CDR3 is CASSPMTSGRGHEQYF. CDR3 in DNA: TGTGCCAGCTCACCAATGACTAGCGGGAGGGGCCACGAGCAGTACTTC. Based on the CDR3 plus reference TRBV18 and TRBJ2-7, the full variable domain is NAGVMQNPRHLVRRRGQEARLRCSPMKGHSHVYWYRQLPEEGLKFMVYLQKENIIDESGMPKERFSAEFPKEGPSILRIQQVVRGDSAAYFCASSPMTSGRGHEQYFGPGTRLTVT.

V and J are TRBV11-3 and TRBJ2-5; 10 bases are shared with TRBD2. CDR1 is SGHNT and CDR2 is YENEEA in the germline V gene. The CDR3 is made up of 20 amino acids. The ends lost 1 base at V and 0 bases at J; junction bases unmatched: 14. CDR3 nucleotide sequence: TGTGCCAGCAGCTTAGGGGGCCCAAGCGGGAGGGCCCCGTACCAAGAGACCCAGTACTTC. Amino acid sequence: CASSLGGPSGRAPYQETQYF. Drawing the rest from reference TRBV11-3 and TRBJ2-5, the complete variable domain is EAGVVQSPRYKIIEKKQPVAFWCNPISGHNTLYWYLQNLGQGPELLIRYENEEAVDDSQLPKDRFSAERLKGVDSTLKIQPAELGDSAVYLCASSLGGPSGRAPYQETQYFGPGTRLLVL.

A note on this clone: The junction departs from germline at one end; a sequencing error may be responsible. CDR3 DNA: TGTGCCTGGACCCCTAGCGGAAGCACAGACACGCAGTATTTT. This sequence encodes CAWTPSGSTDTQYF. The chain has TRBV30 and TRBJ2-3, with 7 nucleotides matching TRBD2. Germline V lookup: CDR1 GTSNPN, CDR2 SVGIG (reference sequence). There are 14 residues in the CDR3.

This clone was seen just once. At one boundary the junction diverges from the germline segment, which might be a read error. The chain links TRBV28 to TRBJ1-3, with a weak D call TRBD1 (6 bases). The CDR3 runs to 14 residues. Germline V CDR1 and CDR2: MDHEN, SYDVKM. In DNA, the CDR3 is TGTGTCAGCTCGACGGGGGGCCGTGGAAACACCATATATTTT. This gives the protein CVSSTGGRGNTIYF.

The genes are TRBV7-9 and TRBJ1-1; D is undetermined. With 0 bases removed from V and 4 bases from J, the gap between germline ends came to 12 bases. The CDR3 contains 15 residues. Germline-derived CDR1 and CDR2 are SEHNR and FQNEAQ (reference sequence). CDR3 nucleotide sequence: TGTGCCAGCAGCTTAGCGTCGGGGTATTCCACTGAAGCTTTCTTT. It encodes CASSLASGYSTEAFF.

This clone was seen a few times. CDR3 loop: CASSQDRGRGDEKLFF. CDR3 DNA sequence: TGTGCCAGCAGCCAAGATCGTGGAAGGGGTGATGAAAAACTGTTTTTT. J is TRBJ1-4 and V is TRBV4-2, with D perhaps matching TRBD1 (5 bases). Germline assignment: CDR1 LGHNA and CDR2 YNFKEQ. The length of the CDR3 is 16 residues. Trimming removed 0 bases from V and 6 bases from J, with 14 bases in between.